Listed below are T cell receptor beta chains from one sample, sequenced in a study of blood T cell repertoires in COVID-19. Using immunoSEQ multiplex PCR, the repertoire was profiled, and TCRdb retains in-frame clones only, with some absent. The repertoire consists of 150,000 or so clones, with around 87% occurring once and the leading ten covering approximately 3.8%. The sequenced material came from PBMCs or T cells enriched from blood (not recorded which). All receptors come from a middle-aged woman who had been exposed to COVID-19. The CDR3 runs from the conserved cysteine through the conserved F or W. A row's size may be missing; if present it is once, few, many or a size class.

size: -; J: TRBJ1-5; V: TRBV5-8; CDR3: CASSPDRTQPQHF
size: -; J: TRBJ2-3; V: TRBV2; CDR3: CASSVSNRGTDTQYF
size: -; J: TRBJ2-1; V: TRBV6-4; CDR3: CASSDATGGSYNEQFF
size: -; J: TRBJ2-1; V: TRBV7-8; CDR3: CASRAGGLYNEQFF
size: -; J: TRBJ2-7; V: TRBV25-1; CDR3: CASSDILAGGPYEQYF
size: -; J: TRBJ1-2; V: TRBV2; CDR3: CASSEARLRAHGYTF
size: -; J: TRBJ2-7; V: TRBV11-3; CDR3: CASSLAGTYEQYF
size: -; J: TRBJ2-3; V: TRBV7-9; CDR3: CASSAVGLTTSTDTQYF
size: few; J: TRBJ1-1; V: TRBV28; CDR3: CASSLIQGVPEAFF
size: once; J: TRBJ2-5; V: TRBV28; CDR3: CASSNRGPGETQYF
size: -; J: TRBJ1-2; V: TRBV5-1; CDR3: CASSLGAGLGYTF
size: -; J: TRBJ2-7; V: TRBV6-6; CDR3: CASSYGLAGGPSEQYF
size: -; J: TRBJ2-7; V: TRBV19; CDR3: CASKSGLAGVEQYF
size: -; J: TRBJ1-3; V: TRBV20-1; CDR3: CSASQNQRNTIYF
size: few; J: TRBJ1-1; V: TRBV28; CDR3: CASSLALGVGTEAFF
size: -; J: TRBJ1-2; V: TRBV10-3; CDR3: CAVQGADYGYTF
size: -; J: TRBJ2-7; V: TRBV4-3; CDR3: CASSQEGGDTSYEQYF
size: -; J: TRBJ2-7; V: TRBV6-2/TRBV6-3; CDR3: CASSASGQGAREQYF
size: -; J: TRBJ2-7; V: TRBV5-5; CDR3: CASSLSGRASYEQYF